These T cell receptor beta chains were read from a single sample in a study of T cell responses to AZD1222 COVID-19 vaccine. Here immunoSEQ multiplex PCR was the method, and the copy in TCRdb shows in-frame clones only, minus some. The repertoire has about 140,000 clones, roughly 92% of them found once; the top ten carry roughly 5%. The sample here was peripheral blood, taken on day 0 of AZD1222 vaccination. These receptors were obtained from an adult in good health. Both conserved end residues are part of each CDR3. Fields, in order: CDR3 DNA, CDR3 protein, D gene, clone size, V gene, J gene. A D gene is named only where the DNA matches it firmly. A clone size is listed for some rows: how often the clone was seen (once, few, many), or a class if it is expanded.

CDR3 DNA: TGTGCCACCAGTGAGAGAGCGGCAGTGAACACCGGGGAGCTGTTTTTT
CDR3 protein: CATSERAAVNTGELFF
D gene: NA
clone size: NA
V gene: TRBV24-1
J gene: TRBJ2-2

CDR3 DNA: TGTGCCAGCAGCGGTCAGACAGGGTCAGAGACCCAGTACTTC
CDR3 protein: CASSGQTGSETQYF
D gene: TRBD1
clone size: NA
V gene: TRBV9
J gene: TRBJ2-5

CDR3 DNA: TGCAGCGTTGGGGACGGGGACACCATATATTTT
CDR3 protein: CSVGDGDTIYF
D gene: NA
clone size: NA
V gene: TRBV29-1
J gene: TRBJ1-3

CDR3 DNA: TGTGCCAGCAGCTTAGACGGAGGTGGAGAGCAGTACTTC
CDR3 protein: CASSLDGGGEQYF
D gene: NA
clone size: NA
V gene: TRBV7-2
J gene: TRBJ2-7

CDR3 DNA: TGTGCCAGCAGTGATGCGGGAATCAACCCTGAGCAGTTCTTC
CDR3 protein: CASSDAGINPEQFF
D gene: NA
clone size: once
V gene: TRBV2
J gene: TRBJ2-1

CDR3 DNA: TGTGCCAGCAGACCCGGGACTGTGTACCAAGAGACCCAGTACTTC
CDR3 protein: CASRPGTVYQETQYF
D gene: NA
clone size: NA
V gene: TRBV6-5
J gene: TRBJ2-5

CDR3 DNA: TGTGCCAGCAGCTTGGGTAGTAATAGCAATCAGCCCCAGCATTTT
CDR3 protein: CASSLGSNSNQPQHF
D gene: NA
clone size: NA
V gene: TRBV5-5
J gene: TRBJ1-5

CDR3 DNA: TGTGCCAGCAGTGAAGCAAGACCAACTAATGAAAAACTGTTTTTT
CDR3 protein: CASSEARPTNEKLFF
D gene: NA
clone size: NA
V gene: TRBV6-1
J gene: TRBJ1-4

CDR3 DNA: TGTGCCATCAGTGACCGGACTGGAAGCACAGATACGCAGTATTTT
CDR3 protein: CAISDRTGSTDTQYF
D gene: NA
clone size: NA
V gene: TRBV10-3
J gene: TRBJ2-3

CDR3 DNA: TGTGCCAGCAGTTTGGGCCAAAACACTGAAGCTTTCTTT
CDR3 protein: CASSLGQNTEAFF
D gene: NA
clone size: NA
V gene: TRBV28
J gene: TRBJ1-1

CDR3 DNA: TGTGCCAGCAGTTTATTAGGGTCAAGGGTCTGGAATGAGCAGTTCTTC
CDR3 protein: CASSLLGSRVWNEQFF
D gene: NA
clone size: NA
V gene: TRBV28
J gene: TRBJ2-1

CDR3 DNA: TGTGCCAGCAGCCAAAGTCTAGCCGGCTACGAGCAGTACTTC
CDR3 protein: CASSQSLAGYEQYF
D gene: NA
clone size: NA
V gene: TRBV3-1/TRBV3-2
J gene: TRBJ2-7

CDR3 DNA: TGTGCCAGCAGTCTAATCCCGGCCCAGGGGACTATCTACGAGCAGTACTTC
CDR3 protein: CASSLIPAQGTIYEQYF
D gene: NA
clone size: NA
V gene: TRBV27
J gene: TRBJ2-7

CDR3 DNA: TGTGCCAGCTCACCACGACAGGGTCTAGCGAGGGAGACCCAGTACTTC
CDR3 protein: CASSPRQGLARETQYF
D gene: NA
clone size: once
V gene: TRBV18
J gene: TRBJ2-5

CDR3 DNA: TGTGCCAGCAGTACAGGGGGCAATAATTCACCCCTCCACTTT
CDR3 protein: CASSTGGNNSPLHF
D gene: TRBD1
clone size: NA
V gene: TRBV3-1/TRBV3-2
J gene: TRBJ1-6

CDR3 DNA: TGTGCCACCAGTGATGCGGGACAGGGGGTGAATCAGCCCCAGCATTTT
CDR3 protein: CATSDAGQGVNQPQHF
D gene: TRBD1
clone size: NA
V gene: TRBV24-1
J gene: TRBJ1-5

CDR3 DNA: TGTGCCATGGTAGGACAGAAAGATACGCAGTATTTT
CDR3 protein: CAMVGQKDTQYF
D gene: NA
clone size: once
V gene: TRBV2
J gene: TRBJ2-3

CDR3 DNA: TGCGCCAGCAGCTTGGAGGCATTCACCTACGAGCAGTACTTC
CDR3 protein: CASSLEAFTYEQYF
D gene: NA
clone size: NA
V gene: TRBV5-1
J gene: TRBJ2-7

CDR3 DNA: TGCAGTGCTTCGGACGGCCGGGGGCAGTTCTTC
CDR3 protein: CSASDGRGQFF
D gene: NA
clone size: NA
V gene: TRBV20-1
J gene: TRBJ2-1

CDR3 DNA: TGTGCCAGCAGCTTGGGGGGGAACTATGGCTACACCTTC
CDR3 protein: CASSLGGNYGYTF
D gene: NA
clone size: NA
V gene: TRBV5-6
J gene: TRBJ1-2

CDR3 DNA: TGTGCCAGCAGCTTTGGGGGGGCCCGACAGCCCCAGCATTTT
CDR3 protein: CASSFGGARQPQHF
D gene: NA
clone size: once
V gene: TRBV5-4
J gene: TRBJ1-5

CDR3 DNA: TGTGCCAGCAGCGGGGACTGGAACACTGAAGCTTTCTTT
CDR3 protein: CASSGDWNTEAFF
D gene: NA
clone size: once
V gene: TRBV12-3/TRBV12-4
J gene: TRBJ1-1

CDR3 DNA: TGTGCCAGCAGTTTCGGACTAGCGGGAGTTGAGCAGTTCTTC
CDR3 protein: CASSFGLAGVEQFF
D gene: TRBD2
clone size: NA
V gene: TRBV28
J gene: TRBJ2-1

CDR3 DNA: TGTGCCAGCGGTGGGAATCAGCCCCAGCATTTT
CDR3 protein: CASGGNQPQHF
D gene: NA
clone size: NA
V gene: TRBV27
J gene: TRBJ1-5

CDR3 DNA: TGTGCCAGCAGCTTTCTTGGACAGGGAAGAGGTGGCTACACCTTC
CDR3 protein: CASSFLGQGRGGYTF
D gene: TRBD1
clone size: NA
V gene: TRBV7-2
J gene: TRBJ1-2

CDR3 DNA: TGTGCCAGCAGGGCCATGGGGGAGCTGTTTTTT
CDR3 protein: CASRAMGELFF
D gene: NA
clone size: NA
V gene: TRBV6-5
J gene: TRBJ2-2

CDR3 DNA: TGCGCCAGCAGCCAAGATCCGATGACAGGCCGCGTCAATGAGCAGTTCTTC
CDR3 protein: CASSQDPMTGRVNEQFF
D gene: NA
clone size: NA
V gene: TRBV4-1
J gene: TRBJ2-1

CDR3 DNA: TGTGCCAGCAGCCAAAATGAATTCTGGGAAAAACTGTTTTTT
CDR3 protein: CASSQNEFWEKLFF
D gene: NA
clone size: NA
V gene: TRBV14
J gene: TRBJ1-4

CDR3 DNA: TGCGCCAGCAGTGATGGAAGACAGGCTGTCGAGCAGTACTTC
CDR3 protein: CASSDGRQAVEQYF
D gene: NA
clone size: NA
V gene: TRBV10-1
J gene: TRBJ2-7

CDR3 DNA: TGTGCCAGCAGCTTGGGACAGGCAATAGGTTTCTTT
CDR3 protein: CASSLGQAIGFF
D gene: NA
clone size: NA
V gene: TRBV5-4
J gene: TRBJ1-1

CDR3 DNA: TGCAGTGCTAGTCCCAGCGGGGTGGGATACGAGCAGTACTTC
CDR3 protein: CSASPSGVGYEQYF
D gene: TRBD2
clone size: NA
V gene: TRBV20-1
J gene: TRBJ2-7

CDR3 DNA: TGTGCCACCAGTGATGTGATGGACCCCCCTCCGCAGCAGTTCTTC
CDR3 protein: CATSDVMDPPPQQFF
D gene: NA
clone size: NA
V gene: TRBV24-1
J gene: TRBJ2-1

CDR3 DNA: TGTGCCAGCAGTATGGGGGGGTTTTCCGGGGCCAACGTCCTGACTTTC
CDR3 protein: CASSMGGFSGANVLTF
D gene: TRBD2
clone size: NA
V gene: TRBV5-4
J gene: TRBJ2-6

CDR3 DNA: TGTGCCAGTAGGAATACATTGGGGGCAGAACCGATGAACACCGGGGAGCTGTTTTTT
CDR3 protein: CASRNTLGAEPMNTGELFF
D gene: NA
clone size: NA
V gene: TRBV19
J gene: TRBJ2-2

CDR3 DNA: TGTGCCAGCAGCTTATATCTCAACACTGAAGCTTTCTTT
CDR3 protein: CASSLYLNTEAFF
D gene: NA
clone size: few
V gene: TRBV7-2
J gene: TRBJ1-1

CDR3 DNA: TGTGCCAGCAGTGCGGACAGGGCGCGTTGGGAAGAGACCCAGTACTTC
CDR3 protein: CASSADRARWEETQYF
D gene: TRBD1
clone size: NA
V gene: TRBV6-1
J gene: TRBJ2-5

CDR3 DNA: TGTGCCAGCAGCTTGTTACAGGGGAGCACTGAAGCTTTCTTT
CDR3 protein: CASSLLQGSTEAFF
D gene: TRBD1
clone size: NA
V gene: TRBV7-9
J gene: TRBJ1-1

CDR3 DNA: TGTGCCAGCTCCCGGCGGGGGCCCGGCGCGCCCCTCCACTTT
CDR3 protein: CASSRRGPGAPLHF
D gene: NA
clone size: NA
V gene: TRBV5-6
J gene: TRBJ1-6

CDR3 DNA: TGTGCCAGTAGTACACGTTCACCGGGACAGAGCACAGATACGCAGTATTTT
CDR3 protein: CASSTRSPGQSTDTQYF
D gene: TRBD1
clone size: NA
V gene: TRBV19
J gene: TRBJ2-3

CDR3 DNA: TGTGCCAGCAGCTCATCACCGAACACTGAAGCTTTCTTT
CDR3 protein: CASSSSPNTEAFF
D gene: NA
clone size: few
V gene: TRBV7-2
J gene: TRBJ1-1

CDR3 DNA: TGTGCCAGCTCACCTCAGCCAACCCCTACCCCCTCCTACGAGCAGTACTTC
CDR3 protein: CASSPQPTPTPSYEQYF
D gene: NA
clone size: NA
V gene: TRBV18
J gene: TRBJ2-7

CDR3 DNA: TGTGCCAGCTCACCAGGGGGTGGGTATGAGCAGTTCTTC
CDR3 protein: CASSPGGGYEQFF
D gene: NA
clone size: NA
V gene: TRBV18
J gene: TRBJ2-1

CDR3 DNA: TGTGCCAGCAGCCGTGACAGTTACCTCTCCTACGAGCAGTACTTC
CDR3 protein: CASSRDSYLSYEQYF
D gene: NA
clone size: NA
V gene: TRBV28
J gene: TRBJ2-7

CDR3 DNA: TGTGCCAGCAGCTTATATCGGGGTTTAAACACTGAAGCTTTCTTT
CDR3 protein: CASSLYRGLNTEAFF
D gene: NA
clone size: NA
V gene: TRBV7-2
J gene: TRBJ1-1

CDR3 DNA: TGCGCCAGCAGCCCGGGGACATCGAACACTGAAGCTTTCTTT
CDR3 protein: CASSPGTSNTEAFF
D gene: NA
clone size: NA
V gene: TRBV5-1
J gene: TRBJ1-1

CDR3 DNA: TGTGCCAGCAGTGAAGAACTAGCGGGTGTCTATGAGCAGTTCTTC
CDR3 protein: CASSEELAGVYEQFF
D gene: TRBD2
clone size: NA
V gene: TRBV6-1
J gene: TRBJ2-1

CDR3 DNA: TGTGCCAGCAGTGAGGCTCACAGGCATTCACCCCTCCACTTT
CDR3 protein: CASSEAHRHSPLHF
D gene: NA
clone size: NA
V gene: TRBV6-1
J gene: TRBJ1-6

CDR3 DNA: TGCAGTGCTAGTCAGGGGGCCCTCGCTGAAGCTTTCTTT
CDR3 protein: CSASQGALAEAFF
D gene: TRBD1
clone size: few
V gene: TRBV20-1
J gene: TRBJ1-1

CDR3 DNA: TGTGCCAGTGGGACAGGGAGAGAGTCAGAGACCCAGTACTTC
CDR3 protein: CASGTGRESETQYF
D gene: TRBD1
clone size: once
V gene: TRBV19
J gene: TRBJ2-5

CDR3 DNA: TGTGCCAGCAGTTCCCCCCACGTTAGGAGGATTTACAATGAGCAGTTCTTC
CDR3 protein: CASSSPHVRRIYNEQFF
D gene: NA
clone size: NA
V gene: TRBV28
J gene: TRBJ2-1

CDR3 DNA: TGTGCCAGCAGCGGTGGTTGGGGTCCCTACGAGCAGTACTTC
CDR3 protein: CASSGGWGPYEQYF
D gene: NA
clone size: NA
V gene: TRBV6-5
J gene: TRBJ2-7

CDR3 DNA: TGCGCCAGCAGTGAGGACAGGTATACAGATACGCAGTATTTT
CDR3 protein: CASSEDRYTDTQYF
D gene: NA
clone size: NA
V gene: TRBV10-2
J gene: TRBJ2-3

CDR3 DNA: TGTGCCAGCAGCGTTTTTGGGGGTCACAGGTCTGCCAGGAACACCATATATTTT
CDR3 protein: CASSVFGGHRSARNTIYF
D gene: NA
clone size: NA
V gene: TRBV9
J gene: TRBJ1-3